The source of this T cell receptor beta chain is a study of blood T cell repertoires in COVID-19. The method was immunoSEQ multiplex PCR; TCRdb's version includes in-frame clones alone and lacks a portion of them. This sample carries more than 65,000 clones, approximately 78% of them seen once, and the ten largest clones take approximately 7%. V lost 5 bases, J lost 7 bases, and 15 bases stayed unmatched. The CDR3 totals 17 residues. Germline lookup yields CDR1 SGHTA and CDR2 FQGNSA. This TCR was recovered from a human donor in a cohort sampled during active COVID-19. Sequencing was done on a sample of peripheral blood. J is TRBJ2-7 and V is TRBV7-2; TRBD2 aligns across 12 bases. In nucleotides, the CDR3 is TGTGCCAGCAGCCCTCCAGGCCTAGCGGGGGGGCTTCGGGAGCAGTACTTC. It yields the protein CASSPPGLAGGLREQYF.